These T cell receptor beta chains were read from a single sample in a study of T cell responses to AZD1222 COVID-19 vaccine. Method: immunoSEQ multiplex PCR; TCRdb's copy keeps in-frame clones and lacks some. The table has about 140,000 clones, approximately 93% seen once. This sample comprised peripheral blood, obtained on day 0 of MenACWY control vaccination. The receptors were gathered from an adult in good health. The CDR3 runs from the conserved cysteine through the conserved F or W. The D gene is left open where the match is weak. A clone size is listed for some rows: how often the clone was seen (once, few, many), or a class if it is expanded.

.,TRBV10-3,TRBJ1-2,TRBD1,TGTGCCATCAGCCAATCAACAGGGGGCAGCGGTGGCTACACCTTC,CAISQSTGGSGGYTF
.,TRBV5-4,TRBJ1-2,.,TGTGCCAGCAGCTTGGCCTGGCAGGGGCAGGGCTACACCTTC,CASSLAWQGQGYTF
.,TRBV7-2,TRBJ1-5,.,TGTGCCAGCCGGTTAGGGGCTAATCAGCCCCAGCATTTT,CASRLGANQPQHF
.,TRBV5-4,TRBJ2-7,.,TGTGCCAGCAGCACGGACCCGTTGGACGAGCAGTACTTC,CASSTDPLDEQYF
.,TRBV5-4,TRBJ2-6,TRBD2,TGTGCCAGCAGCACACTAGCGGGGCGCTCTGGGGCCAACGTCCTGACTTTC,CASSTLAGRSGANVLTF
.,TRBV7-9,TRBJ2-7,.,TGTGCCAGCAGCTTAGAAGGCCCGGGGGAGCAGTACTTC,CASSLEGPGEQYF
.,TRBV7-8,TRBJ1-2,.,TGTGCCAGCAGCTTAGGACAGAGCGGGTATGGCTACACCTTC,CASSLGQSGYGYTF
.,TRBV21-1,TRBJ1-2,.,TGTGCCAGCAGGATCGACAGGGTTCATGATGGCTACACCTTC,CASRIDRVHDGYTF
once,TRBV7-2,TRBJ2-1,TRBD1,TGTGCCAGCAGCCTCCAACTCGACAGGGCCACCTACAATGAGCAGTTCTTC,CASSLQLDRATYNEQFF
.,TRBV2,TRBJ1-5,.,TGTGCCAGCAATTTACAGGAAAGCAATCAGCCCCAGCATTTT,CASNLQESNQPQHF
.,TRBV21-1,TRBJ2-1,.,TGTGCCAGCAGCAAGCCCGCCGGGGGGAACTACAATGAGCAGTTCTTC,CASSKPAGGNYNEQFF
.,TRBV28,TRBJ2-6,.,TGTGCCAGCAGTTTAGGATACTCTGGGGCCAACGTCCTGACTTTC,CASSLGYSGANVLTF
.,TRBV19,TRBJ1-2,.,TGTGCCAGTAGGTTCGTGATGGAGACCCGGGTCTACACCTTC,CASRFVMETRVYTF
.,TRBV5-5,TRBJ1-4,.,TGTGCCAGCACCTTTCATACTCTGGGCGGATGGGGGACTAATGAAAAACTGTTTTTT,CASTFHTLGGWGTNEKLFF
.,TRBV5-6,TRBJ2-1,.,TGTGCCAGCAGCTTTCCGGTCTCGCGGGAGCAGTTCTTC,CASSFPVSREQFF
once,TRBV5-1,TRBJ2-4,.,TGCGCCAGCAGCTTGGGCCTAGCCAAAAACATTCAGTACTTC,CASSLGLAKNIQYF
.,TRBV5-1,TRBJ2-3,.,TGCGCCAGCAGCCTGGGACTTCAAGATACGCAGTATTTT,CASSLGLQDTQYF
.,TRBV5-8,TRBJ1-2,TRBD1,TGTGCCAGCAGCTTGGGACAGGGGACACCTAACTATGGCTACACCTTC,CASSLGQGTPNYGYTF
.,TRBV12-5,TRBJ2-2,TRBD1,TGTGCTAGTGGTTTGGTACTCACAGGGGGTAGGGACACCGGGGAGCTGTTTTTT,CASGLVLTGGRDTGELFF
.,TRBV30,TRBJ1-3,.,TGTGCCTGGAGTGCCCCGGCGGCCAGCTCTGGAAACACCATATATTTT,CAWSAPAASSGNTIYF
.,TRBV7-9,TRBJ2-2,.,TGTGCCAGCAGGACTACCGCGAACACCGGGGAGCTGTTTTTT,CASRTTANTGELFF
.,TRBV27,TRBJ1-4,.,TGTGCCAGCAGTTTTTGGGGGGAAAGGAGTGAAAAACTGTTTTTT,CASSFWGERSEKLFF
once,TRBV4-1,TRBJ1-5,TRBD1,TGCGCCAGCAGCCCCCGACAGGGAGGATTCGATCAGCCCCAGCATTTT,CASSPRQGGFDQPQHF
.,TRBV5-1,TRBJ1-2,.,TGCGCCAGCAGCGTGGGGGTTAACTATGGCTACACCTTC,CASSVGVNYGYTF
few,TRBV27,TRBJ1-1,TRBD1,TGTGCCAGCCAGACAGGGGCAGGGTCGAACACTGAAGCTTTCTTT,CASQTGAGSNTEAFF
.,TRBV9,TRBJ2-1,TRBD2,TGTGCCAGCAGCGTATCCGGGACTAGCGGGATGAGCTCCTACAATGAGCAGTTCTTC,CASSVSGTSGMSSYNEQFF
.,TRBV15,TRBJ1-1,.,TGTGCCACCAGCAGAGGGGGCAGCATGAACACTGAAGCTTTCTTT,CATSRGGSMNTEAFF
.,TRBV20-1,TRBJ1-4,.,TGCAGTGCTAGTGGGCCATTTAATGAAAAACTGTTTTTT,CSASGPFNEKLFF
.,TRBV15,TRBJ2-1,TRBD1,TGTGCCACCAGCAGAGACGGGGACAGGGGCAATGAGCAGTTCTTC,CATSRDGDRGNEQFF
.,TRBV5-1,TRBJ2-5,.,TGCGCCAGCAGCTTGGAGGTGGGGCACCAAGAGACCCAGTACTTC,CASSLEVGHQETQYF
.,TRBV5-1,TRBJ1-1,TRBD1,TGCGCCAGCAGCTGGGGGCGGACAGGGGGTCTTCTGGGTGAAGCTTTCTTT,CASSWGRTGGLLGEAFF
.,TRBV6-5,TRBJ2-7,TRBD1,TGTGCCAGCAGTACCCTAGGGGGCACAGAGCAGTACTTC,CASSTLGGTEQYF
.,TRBV15,TRBJ1-5,.,TGTGCCACCAGCAGTTGGGGGGAGGGGGATCAGCCCCAGCATTTT,CATSSWGEGDQPQHF
.,TRBV10-3,TRBJ2-1,.,TGTGCCATCAGTCCCCAGGGGAATGAGCAGTTCTTC,CAISPQGNEQFF
.,TRBV10-3,TRBJ2-3,.,TGTGCCATCAGTGGGGCGGGATCCACAGATACGCAGTATTTT,CAISGAGSTDTQYF
.,TRBV5-4,TRBJ2-7,TRBD2,TGTGCCAGCAGCGCCGGGACTAGCGGCTACGAGCAGTACTTC,CASSAGTSGYEQYF
.,TRBV5-6,TRBJ1-1,.,TGTGCCAGCAGCTTGGTTGAGGACACTGAAGCTTTCTTT,CASSLVEDTEAFF
.,TRBV9,TRBJ2-2,TRBD1,TGTGCCAGCAGCGCCCAAGGGACAGGGGGCCCCGGGGAGCTGTTTTTT,CASSAQGTGGPGELFF
.,TRBV5-5,TRBJ1-2,.,TGTGCCAGCAGCTTCCACACGCCCCCAGGGGATGGCTACACCTTC,CASSFHTPPGDGYTF
.,TRBV7-8,TRBJ2-5,TRBD2,TGTGCCAGCAGCCACGGACTAGCGGGAGCCCCTACACAAGAGACCCAGTACTTC,CASSHGLAGAPTQETQYF
.,TRBV6-5,TRBJ2-5,.,TGTGCCAGCAGTCCCGGCGCTCAACAGACCCAGTACTTC,CASSPGAQQTQYF
.,TRBV29-1,TRBJ1-2,.,TGCAGCGTTGAAGATCTTGCCACAACGGGTGGCTACACCTTC,CSVEDLATTGGYTF
.,TRBV19,TRBJ2-1,TRBD1,TGTGCCAGTAGTAGGGGGACAGGGCTAGACAATGAGCAGTTCTTC,CASSRGTGLDNEQFF
.,TRBV5-1,TRBJ1-2,.,TGCGCCAGCAGCCCGCACAGGGTAGACTATGGCTACACCTTC,CASSPHRVDYGYTF
.,TRBV3-1/TRBV3-2,TRBJ1-2,.,TGTGCCAGCAGCCCTTCAGGGGATGGCTACACCTTC,CASSPSGDGYTF
.,TRBV29-1,TRBJ1-1,TRBD1,TGCAGCGTTGTAAGTGACAGGGGGTTGTCGAAAGCTTTCTTT,CSVVSDRGLSKAFF
.,TRBV18,TRBJ1-2,.,TGTGCCAGCTCACCGGACACCAACTATGGCTACACCTTC,CASSPDTNYGYTF
.,TRBV2,TRBJ2-7,TRBD2,TGTGCCAGCCGGGGGACTAGCGGGAAGTCTCGCGAGCAGTACTTC,CASRGTSGKSREQYF
.,TRBV7-8,TRBJ2-7,TRBD1,TGTGCCAGCAGCTCCCGGGACAGGGGCAACGAGCAGTACTTC,CASSSRDRGNEQYF
.,TRBV12-3/TRBV12-4,TRBJ1-1,.,TGTGCCAGTCTGGGAGTAAACACTGAAGCTTTCTTT,CASLGVNTEAFF
.,TRBV24-1,TRBJ1-6,TRBD1,TGTGCCACCCTGATCAGGGGGAATTCACCCCTCCACTTT,CATLIRGNSPLHF